This T cell receptor beta chain emerged from a study of PD-1 blockade in classical Hodgkin lymphoma. Findings of the study overall: Diversity similar to that of newly diagnosed patients was seen at baseline in complete responders. Newly diagnosed patients reportedly had lower baseline TCR diversity than healthy donors. Possibly reflecting disease activity or prior therapy, repertoire differences have causes that remain undefined. Significant TCR diversity gains by C4D1 occurred in CD4+ but not CD8+ cells.

Using immunoSEQ multiplex PCR, the repertoire was profiled, and TCRdb retains in-frame clones only, with some absent. The sample includes some 84,000 clones, around nine tenths seen only once; the top ten take around 20%. Every patient had relapsed following autologous stem cell transplantation, and cohorts differed in brentuximab vedotin exposure. In the case of this clone: Its antigen is unidentified.

This clonotype originated in a human donor with classical Hodgkin lymphoma. The input for sequencing was peripheral blood mononuclear cells (PBMCs), taken at baseline.

The CDR3 sequence: CAISPGREGGKLFF. The CDR3 coding sequence is TGTGCCATCAGTCCCGGCAGGGAGGGTGGAAAACTGTTTTTT. The genes are TRBV10-3 and TRBJ1-4; tentative D call: TRBD1 (5 bases). CDR3 length: 14 residues. With 5 bases removed from V and 10 bases from J, the gap between germline ends came to 17 bases. Per the germline V gene, CDR1 is ENHRY and CDR2 is SYGVKD.